One and the same sample provided the 27 T cell receptor beta chains below, sequenced in a study of a mutant IDH1 vaccine in newly diagnosed glioma. Clones were sequenced by immunoSEQ multiplex PCR, and TCRdb holds only the in-frame ones, with some missing. The data show tens of thousands of clones, with more than 85% seen just once and 2% to 3% held by the top ten. Time point given: baseline, week 1 (first vaccination visit). The treatment here: pre-vaccination baseline after standard-of-care therapy. The sample consisted of PBMCs, taken from a glioma patient treated with radiotherapy, temozolomide or both. Receptors originate from a man aged 50 to 59 with glioma.

This clone was picked up one time. This chain joins TRBV4-2 and TRBJ2-1, with a weak D call TRBD2 (6 bases). Trimming cost V 0 bases and J 6 bases, with 15 bases left between them. This CDR3 is built from 16 residues. Germline V gene lookup returns CDR1 LGHNA and CDR2 YNFKEQ. The CDR3 here is CASSQDRLGAGNEQFF. The CDR3 DNA reads TGTGCCAGCAGCCAAGATAGACTAGGGGCGGGCAATGAGCAGTTCTTC.

V usage is TRBV15 and J usage is TRBJ1-5; D is unclear. Trimming pared 0 bases from V and 0 bases from J, leaving 6 bases between. The CDR3 length is 15 residues. Germline values: CDR1 LNHNV, CDR2 YYDKDF (reference sequence). The CDR3 nucleotides read TGTGCCACCAGCAGAGACCCTACTAGCAATCAGCCCCAGCATTTT. The encoded protein is CATSRDPTSNQPQHF.

V is TRBV6-5 and J is TRBJ1-5, with a possible D match to TRBD1 (6 bases). Trimming cost V 6 bases and J 2 bases, with 8 bases left between them. The CDR3 spans 13 residues. Germline CDR1 MNHEY, CDR2 SVGAGI. CDR3 in DNA: TGTGCCAGCAGGGGGGCCGGCAATCAGCCCCAGCATTTT. Its protein product is CASRGAGNQPQHF.

The chain uses TRBV9 and TRBJ2-7; TRBD2 agrees at 10 bases. Germline CDR1 is SGDLS and CDR2 is YYNGEE. The junction had 3 bases not matched to a gene; V was cut back by 3 bases and J by 0 bases. The CDR3 consists of 15 residues. The DNA of the CDR3 is TGTGCCAGCAGCGCGTCTAGCGGGGGCTCCTACGAGCAGTACTTC. Protein product: CASSASSGGSYEQYF.

The chain couples TRBV6-5 to TRBJ2-7, with D perhaps TRBD1 (6 bases). CDR3 length equals 16 residues. Between the trimmed V and J ends, which lost 0 bases and 2 bases, there was a span of 14 bases. The germline V gene has CDR1 MNHEY and CDR2 SVGAGI. CDR3 in DNA: TGTGCCAGCAGTTACTCATCGGGACACCTCACCTACGAGCAGTACTTC. Amino acids: CASSYSSGHLTYEQYF.

V usage is TRBV5-4 and J usage is TRBJ1-2, with TRBD1 matching over 7 bases. There are 15 residues in the CDR3. The V segment lost 2 bases and the J segment 0 bases; nucleotides outside the gene matches: 4. The germline gives CDR1 SGHNT, CDR2 YYREEE (reference sequence). Written as DNA, the CDR3 is TGTGCCAGCAGCTTCCAGGACAGGCCTAACTATGGCTACACCTTC. This gives the protein CASSFQDRPNYGYTF.

In DNA form, the CDR3 reads TGTGCCAGCAGCTTACCCCAAGGACAGACCCAGTACTTC. Amino acids: CASSLPQGQTQYF. The chain joins TRBV7-8 to TRBJ2-5; D remains unclear. The germline V gene encodes CDR1 SGHVS and CDR2 FQNEAQ. Trimming took 2 bases from V and 6 from J, leaving 10 bases between them. The CDR3 covers 13 residues.

This clone appeared once. The J gene is TRBJ2-7, the V gene TRBV18; TRBD2 aligns across 9 bases. V dropped 3 bases and J dropped 0; count of bases not matched to a gene: 0. CDR1 and CDR2 (germline): KGHSH, LQKENI. The CDR3 has 14 amino acids. Here the CDR3 reads CASSPSGSSYEQYF. The DNA for the CDR3 is TGTGCCAGCTCACCTAGCGGGAGCTCCTACGAGCAGTACTTC.

The rearrangement uses TRBV6-6 and TRBJ1-5; 8 bases match TRBD1. The germline V gene has CDR1 MNHNY and CDR2 SVGAGI (reference sequence). The CDR3 has 16 amino acids. V shed 9 bases, J shed 2 bases, and the junction held 12 bases outside the gene matches. The CDR3 loop is CASDPRGLGGNQPQHF. CDR3 bases: TGTGCCAGTGATCCCAGGGGGCTGGGGGGCAATCAGCCCCAGCATTTT.

The chain links TRBV9 to TRBJ1-3; possibly TRBD1 for D (6 bases). This CDR3 spans 16 amino acids. Per germline, CDR1 SGDLS and CDR2 YYNGEE. Trimming removed 4 bases at V and 0 bases at J, with 14 bases between. CDR3 sequence (DNA): TGTGCCAGCAGCACTATGGACAGCACCTCTGGAAACACCATATATTTT. Protein sequence: CASSTMDSTSGNTIYF.

V usage is TRBV30 and J usage is TRBJ2-5, with D possibly TRBD1 on 7 matching bases. This CDR3 is 15 amino acids long. V gave up 0 bases and J gave up 5 bases, with 16 bases separating them. Per the germline V gene, CDR1 is GTSNPN and CDR2 is SVGIG (reference sequence). The CDR3 here is CAWSVGVTGRETQYF. DNA for the CDR3: TGTGCCTGGAGTGTGGGGGTGACAGGGAGGGAGACCCAGTACTTC.

The J gene is TRBJ1-1, the V gene TRBV5-6; TRBD1 might be the D (5 bases). V gave up 3 bases and J gave up 2 bases, with 11 bases separating them. CDR3 length: 14 amino acids. Germline CDR1 is SGHDT and CDR2 is YYEEEE. CDR3 region: CASSSGTLNTEAFF. The CDR3 bases are TGTGCCAGCAGCTCCGGGACTCTCAACACTGAAGCTTTCTTT.

As concerns this clone: Sequence at one end of the junction differs from germline and may be a read error. This chain uses TRBV7-7 with TRBJ2-1, with a possible D match to TRBD2 (6 bases). The CDR3 consists of 15 residues. In germline, CDR1 is SSHAT, CDR2 FNYEAQ (reference sequence). CDR3 coding DNA: TGTGCTAGCAGCTTGGGGGAGGCAGCGGTTAGTGAGCAGTTCTTC. Protein: CASSLGEAAVSEQFF.

This clone was recorded only once. The CDR3 DNA sequence: TGTGCCAGCAGCTTGGGGGATGTCTCCTACAATGAGCAGTTCTTC. Amino acids: CASSLGDVSYNEQFF. This chain joins TRBV5-4 and TRBJ2-1; D is ambiguous. The germline CDR1 and CDR2 sequences are SGHNT and YYREEE (reference sequence). Trimming took off 0 bases at V and 0 bases at J, with 7 bases between the two ends. The CDR3 consists of 15 residues.

The chain links TRBV5-6 to TRBJ1-6; tentative D call: TRBD1 (5 bases). This CDR3 has 14 residues. Trimming cost V 5 bases and J 9 bases, with 15 bases left between them. CDR1 is SGHDT, CDR2 YYEEEE, per germline. The CDR3 is CASSVGQAGSPLHF. In nucleotides, the CDR3 is TGTGCCAGCAGTGTGGGGCAGGCCGGTTCACCCCTCCACTTT.

The rearrangement uses TRBV19 and TRBJ2-3; TRBD1 aligns across 7 bases. The germline CDR1 and CDR2 sequences are LNHDA and SQIVND (reference sequence). V shed 6 bases and J 0 bases; nucleotides not matched to a gene: 3. This CDR3 spans 14 amino acids. CDR3 sequence (DNA): TGTGCCAGTAGCGAGACAGGGAGCACAGATACGCAGTATTTT. Translating it yields CASSETGSTDTQYF.

The chain joins TRBV5-1 to TRBJ2-6, with no clear D. The CDR3 runs to 15 residues. Trimming removed 1 base from V and 0 bases from J, with 5 bases in between. The germline V gene encodes CDR1 SGHRS and CDR2 YFSETQ. CDR3 bases: TGCGCCAGCAGCTTGACAGCCTCTGGGGCCAACGTCCTGACTTTC. This sequence encodes CASSLTASGANVLTF. Full variable domain (missing parts from reference TRBV5-1 and TRBJ2-6): KAGVTQTPRYLIKTRGQQVTLSCSPISGHRSVSWYQQTPGQGLQFLFEYFSETQRNKGNFPGRFSGRQFSNSRSEMNVSTLELGDSALYLCASSLTASGANVLTFGAGSRLTVL.

V and J are TRBV11-3 and TRBJ2-7; perhaps TRBD1 as D (7 bases). Germline V gene sequence: CDR1 SGHNT, CDR2 YENEEA. V lost 5 bases and J lost 2, with 19 bases in between. This CDR3 is 16 amino acids long. CDR3 amino acids: CASSPGGTSKTYEQYF. CDR3 DNA sequence: TGTGCCAGCAGCCCAGGGGGGACGTCAAAAACCTACGAGCAGTACTTC.

This chain connects TRBV27 to TRBJ1-4; 7 bases agree with TRBD1. V lost 4 bases, J lost 8 bases, and 10 bases stayed unmatched. CDR1 is MNHEY and CDR2 is SMNVEV in the germline V gene (reference sequence). The CDR3 loop spans 15 amino acids. CDR3 bases: TGTGCCAGCAGTTCCCCCGGGACAGACGGGGAAAAACTGTTTTTT. Protein: CASSSPGTDGEKLFF.

J is TRBJ2-2 and V is TRBV5-1; TRBD1 agrees at 9 bases. CDR3 length: 14 residues. Germline V gives CDR1 SGHRS, CDR2 YFSETQ. With 7 bases clipped from V and 3 bases from J, the junction kept 4 bases outside the gene matches. For the CDR3, the DNA is TGCGCCAGCTCCGGGACAGGGCACACCGGGGAGCTGTTTTTT. Residues: CASSGTGHTGELFF. Using reference TRBV5-1 and TRBJ2-2 for the parts outside the CDR3, the full variable domain is KAGVTQTPRYLIKTRGQQVTLSCSPISGHRSVSWYQQTPGQGLQFLFEYFSETQRNKGNFPGRFSGRQFSNSRSEMNVSTLELGDSALYLCASSGTGHTGELFFGEGSRLTVL.

The chain combines TRBV5-8 with TRBJ1-5; D uncertain. The CDR3 loop spans 17 amino acids. Per germline, CDR1 SGHTS and CDR2 YDEGEE. Trimming cost V 0 bases and J 0 bases, with 13 bases left between them. The DNA of the CDR3 is TGTGCCAGCAGCTTGGCCCTGGCGGTCGATAGCAATCAGCCCCAGCATTTT. This codes for CASSLALAVDSNQPQHF. Variable domain in full (rest from reference TRBV5-8 and TRBJ1-5): EAGVTQSPTHLIKTRGQQATLRCSPISGHTSVYWYQQALGLGLQFLLWYDEGEERNRGNFPPRFSGRQFPNYSSELNVNALELEDSALYLCASSLALAVDSNQPQHFGDGTRLSIL.

The V call is TRBV5-4, the J call TRBJ2-5; D ambiguous. In germline, CDR1 is SGHNT, CDR2 YYREEE (reference sequence). This CDR3 has 11 amino acids. V was trimmed by 1 base and J by 5 bases, leaving 3 bases between them. CDR3 region: CASSLQETQYF. The CDR3, as DNA: TGTGCCAGCAGCTTGCAGGAGACCCAGTACTTC.

V usage is TRBV28 and J usage is TRBJ1-1, with TRBD1 identical over 7 bases. The ends lost 4 bases at V and 7 bases at J; junction bases unmatched: 9. The CDR3 consists of 14 residues. Germline V gene sequence: CDR1 MDHEN, CDR2 SYDVKM. CDR3 sequence (DNA): TGTGCCAGCAGTTGGAGGGGACAGTCTTATGAAGCTTTCTTT. It codes for CASSWRGQSYEAFF.

The chain recombines TRBV27 with TRBJ1-6, with 8 bases identical to TRBD1. The CDR3 spans 17 residues. V was pared by 5 bases and J by 7 bases, with 13 bases of the junction left unmatched. Germline assignment: CDR1 MNHEY and CDR2 SMNVEV (reference sequence). The DNA of the CDR3 is TGTGCCAGCAGTCCCACCCCGGACAGGGTGGGGAATTCACCCCTCCACTTT. Protein: CASSPTPDRVGNSPLHF.

The V and J genes are TRBV5-1 and TRBJ2-5; possibly TRBD1 for D (5 bases). The end of the DNA fits TRBJ2-7 better, so the J call may be wrong. CDR1 is SGHRS and CDR2 is YFSETQ in the germline V gene. CDR3 length equals 16 residues. The CDR3 region is CASSLRGRSRFYEQYF. CDR3 DNA: TGCGCCAGCAGCTTAAGGGGCAGGTCCAGGTTCTACGAGCAGTACTTC.

The chain combines TRBV7-6 with TRBJ1-2, with TRBD1 matching 10 bases. J gave up 5 bases and V 3 bases, and 6 bases lay outside the gene matches. There are 15 residues in the CDR3. Germline V gives CDR1 SGHVS, CDR2 FNYEAQ. For the CDR3, the DNA is TGTGCCAGCAGCTTTGACGGGACAGGGGCTTATGGCTACACCTTC. Translated: CASSFDGTGAYGYTF.

The chain couples TRBV2 to TRBJ2-5; 7 bases are shared with TRBD2. Germline CDR1 is SNHLY and CDR2 is FYNNEI. This CDR3 has 15 amino acids. Losses at the gene ends were 2 bases for V and 4 bases for J; bases not matched to a gene: 7. The CDR3 spells CASSEWGGILETQYF. For the CDR3, the DNA is TGTGCCAGCAGTGAATGGGGGGGGATTCTAGAGACCCAGTACTTC.